These 9 T cell receptor beta chains share one sample of origin, sequenced in a study of T cell repertoires in cytomegalovirus infection. These receptors lack a known antigen. TCRdb ran MiXCR on the reads and lists one entry per CDR3 protein. The sample consists of hundreds of thousands of distinct CDR3 sequences, roughly 36% of them appearing once. The material was cultured PBMCs, obtained from culture after CMV antigen stimulation. All receptors derive from a human donor in good health (CMV status not recorded). Some clones in this sample may be carry-over from other donors' samples.

V and J are TRBV9 and TRBJ2-3, with 9 bases lining up with TRBD2. The J segment lost 4 bases and the V segment lost 4 bases, leaving 7 bases of the junction unmatched. CDR3 length: 15 amino acids. Germline V lookup: CDR1 SGDLS, CDR2 YYNGEE. The CDR3 region has the DNA TGTGCCAGCAGCCAGGGCGGGGGGGGGGCAGATACGCAGTATTTT. As protein: CASSQGGGGADTQYF.

This clonotype was recorded many times. The chain combines TRBV12-5 with TRBJ2-5; unclear D gene. Per germline, CDR1 LGHNT and CDR2 FRNRAP. The CDR3 runs to 13 residues. V was pared by 2 bases and J by 7 bases, with 11 bases between. CDR3 sequence reads: CASGLYNDVTQYF. The CDR3 bases are TGTGCTAGTGGTTTGTATAACGATGTGACCCAGTACTTC.

The chain links TRBV28 to TRBJ1-1, with unresolved D. The CDR3 loop spans 14 amino acids. CDR1 MDHEN and CDR2 SYDVKM come from the germline V gene. V gave up 5 bases and J gave up 5 bases, with 15 bases separating them. The CDR3 sequence is CASSIHRGRTEAFF. CDR3 DNA sequence: TGTGCCAGCAGTATACACCGAGGGCGGACTGAAGCTTTCTTT. Filled out from reference TRBV28 and TRBJ1-1, the complete variable domain reads DVKVTQSSRYLVKRTGEKVFLECVQDMDHENMFWYRQDPGLGLRLIYFSYDVKMKEKGDIPEGYSVSREKKERFSLILESASTNQTSMYLCASSIHRGRTEAFFGQGTRLTVV.

The chain carries TRBV7-2 and TRBJ2-4, with D unresolved. Looked up from germline, CDR1 is SGHTA and CDR2 is FQGNSA. V was trimmed by 3 bases and J by 9 bases, leaving 9 bases between them. The CDR3 runs to 12 residues. CDR3 DNA: TGTGCCAGCAGCTTGGTCCCTGGCATTCAGTACTTC. It encodes CASSLVPGIQYF. Using reference TRBV7-2 and TRBJ2-4 for the parts outside the CDR3, the full variable domain is GAGVSQSPSNKVTEKGKDVELRCDPISGHTALYWYRQSLGQGLEFLIYFQGNSAPDKSGLPSDRFSAERTGGSVSTLTIQRTQQEDSAVYLCASSLVPGIQYFGAGTRLSVL.

The rearrangement joins TRBV27 to TRBJ1-5; TRBD1 is a possible D gene (5 bases). Germline V gene data show CDR1 as MNHEY and CDR2 as SMNVEV (reference sequence). Trimming cost V 4 bases and J 5 bases, with 12 bases left between them. This CDR3 is built from 14 residues. CDR3 in amino acids: CASSYIQDYQPQHF. CDR3 bases: TGTGCCAGCAGTTATATACAGGATTATCAGCCCCAGCATTTT.

This chain joins TRBV20-1 and TRBJ2-3; unclear D gene. V was clipped by 0 bases and J by 1 base, with 5 bases between them. This CDR3 region has 13 residues. The V gene's germline CDR1 is DFQATT and CDR2 SNEGSKA (reference sequence). The CDR3 DNA reads TGCAGTGCTAGAGAATACCGCACAGATACGCAGTATTTT. Residues: CSAREYRTDTQYF.

This rearrangement joins TRBV15 to TRBJ2-7; no reliable D call. Germline loops: CDR1 LNHNV, CDR2 YYDKDF (reference sequence). V shed 3 bases and J shed 3 bases, with 12 bases lying between them. The CDR3 spans 14 residues. The chain's CDR3 is CATSSPLGGYEQYF. CDR3 sequence (DNA): TGTGCCACCAGCAGCCCTCTCGGTGGCTACGAGCAGTACTTC.

The chain couples TRBV7-6 to TRBJ2-7; 8 bases agree with TRBD1. Germline CDR1 reads SGHVS; CDR2 reads FNYEAQ. CDR3 size: 16 residues. Germline trimming cut 4 bases from V and 7 bases from J; bases unmatched to any gene: 15. The CDR3 DNA reads TGTGCCAGCAGCTCCAGGACAGGGATGACCCGCGGGGAGCAGTACTTC. Protein product: CASSSRTGMTRGEQYF.

This clonotype was detected once. The chain recombines TRBV6-1 with TRBJ2-2; the match to TRBD2 covers 13 bases. The J segment lost 3 bases and the V segment lost 6 bases, leaving 4 bases of the junction unmatched. CDR3 length: 16 amino acids. Germline values: CDR1 MNHNS, CDR2 SASEGT. CDR3 in DNA: TGTGCCAGCAGCAAGACTAGCGGGAGGTACACCGGGGAGCTGTTTTTT. It specifies CASSKTSGRYTGELFF.